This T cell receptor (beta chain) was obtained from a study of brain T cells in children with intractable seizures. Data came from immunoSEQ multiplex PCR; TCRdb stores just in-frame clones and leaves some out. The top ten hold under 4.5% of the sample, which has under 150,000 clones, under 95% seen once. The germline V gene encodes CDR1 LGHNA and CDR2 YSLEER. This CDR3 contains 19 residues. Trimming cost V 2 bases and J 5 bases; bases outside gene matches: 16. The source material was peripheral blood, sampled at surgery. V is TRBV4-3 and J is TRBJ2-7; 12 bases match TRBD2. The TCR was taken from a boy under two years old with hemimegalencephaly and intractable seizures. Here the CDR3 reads CASSQFFLAGGPGSNEQYF. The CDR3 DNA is TGCGCCAGCAGCCAATTTTTCCTAGCGGGAGGGCCCGGGTCTAACGAGCAGTACTTC.